These 22 T cell receptor beta chains were sequenced from one sample in a study of T cell responses to AZD1222 COVID-19 vaccine. Only in-frame clones appear in the TCRdb table, and some are missing; sequencing was by immunoSEQ multiplex PCR. The sample lists about 53,000 clones; 70% to 85% were seen once. Sequenced here: peripheral blood, sampled on day 0 of AZD1222 vaccination. These receptors were collected from an adult in good health.

CDR3 in DNA: TGTGCCAGCAGTTACTCTCCCAGCGGGAGGGCGAATGAGCAGTTCTTC. Amino acids: CASSYSPSGRANEQFF. The chain uses TRBV6-5 and TRBJ2-1; TRBD2 matches 10 bases. V dropped 0 bases and J dropped 7; count of bases not matched to a gene: 6. Germline lookup yields CDR1 MNHEY and CDR2 SVGAGI. The CDR3 contains 16 residues.

CDR3 bases: TGTGCCAGCAGCTGGGAAACAGCTGACTCTGGAAACACCATATATTTT. This codes for CASSWETADSGNTIYF. The V gene is TRBV7-2, the J gene TRBJ1-3, with unresolved D. The length of the CDR3 is 16 residues. The ends were cut back, 4 bases at V and 0 bases at J, with 13 bases in the middle. Looked up from germline, CDR1 is SGHTA and CDR2 is FQGNSA.

V usage is TRBV2 and J usage is TRBJ2-2, with 10 bases identical to TRBD2. Germline CDR1 SNHLY, CDR2 FYNNEI. This CDR3 region has 15 residues. V lost 8 bases to trimming and J lost 5 bases; unmatched junction nucleotides: 8. CDR3 in amino acids: CASSFASGRTGELFF. CDR3 DNA: TGTGCCAGCTCCTTTGCTAGCGGGAGAACCGGGGAGCTGTTTTTT.

This chain connects TRBV5-1 to TRBJ1-2; D gene uncertain. CDR1 is SGHRS and CDR2 is YFSETQ in the germline V gene. V lost 0 bases and J lost 5, with 5 bases in between. CDR3 length equals 12 residues. The CDR3 loop is CASSLEGYGYTF. In nucleotides, the CDR3 is TGCGCCAGCAGCTTGGAAGGGTATGGCTACACCTTC.

The chain carries TRBV10-1 and TRBJ2-7, with D possibly matching TRBD1 (5 bases). Germline CDR1 WNHNN, CDR2 SYGVQD (reference sequence). The CDR3 is 17 residues long. Trimming took off 6 bases at V and 5 bases at J, with 26 bases between the two ends. The CDR3 region has the DNA TGCGCCAGCAGGACGCTGGGGCAGCGCACACTTGGTCACGAGCAGTACTTC. Its protein product is CASRTLGQRTLGHEQYF.

The chain recombines TRBV3-1 (or the pseudogene TRBV3-2) with TRBJ2-7, with 8 bases aligning to TRBD2. Germline CDR1 reads LGHDT; CDR2 reads YNNKEL (reference sequence). Losses at the gene ends were 6 bases for V and 7 bases for J; bases not matched to a gene: 5. The CDR3 runs to 12 residues. CDR3 residues: CASSRTSSEQYF. In DNA form, the CDR3 reads TGTGCCAGCAGTCGGACTAGCTCAGAGCAGTACTTC.

This clone occurred once. This rearrangement joins TRBV19 to TRBJ1-1, with a tentative D call TRBD1 (5 bases). Germline CDR1 and CDR2: LNHDA and SQIVND (reference sequence). This CDR3 has 15 residues. With 7 bases removed from V and 0 bases from J, the gap between germline ends came to 15 bases. CDR3 nucleotide sequence: TGTGCCAGTAAAAGTGCAGGGTTCATGAACACTGAAGCTTTCTTT. The encoded protein is CASKSAGFMNTEAFF.

The gene calls are TRBV7-9 and TRBJ2-1; unclear D gene. Germline V gives CDR1 SEHNR, CDR2 FQNEAQ (reference sequence). V shed 5 bases and J shed 3 bases, with 20 bases lying between them. CDR3 length: 17 residues. Here the CDR3 reads CASSPGQLSWNYNEQFF. The CDR3 nucleotides are TGTGCCAGCAGCCCTGGTCAACTTAGCTGGAACTACAATGAGCAGTTCTTC.

A single count supports this clone. This rearrangement joins TRBV19 to TRBJ2-3, with TRBD2 as a possible D gene (5 bases). Germline assignment: CDR1 LNHDA and CDR2 SQIVND (reference sequence). The CDR3 runs 13 residues. With 7 bases removed from V and 0 bases from J, the gap between germline ends came to 8 bases. CDR3 bases: TGTGCCAGTACGAGGACTAGCACAGATACGCAGTATTTT. Translating it yields CASTRTSTDTQYF.

The sample holds a few counts of this clone. This chain uses TRBV5-8 with TRBJ2-2; 8 positions match TRBD2. The J segment lost 5 bases and the V segment lost 5 bases, leaving 11 bases of the junction unmatched. Germline values: CDR1 SGHTS, CDR2 YDEGEE. The CDR3 length is 16 residues. CDR3 region: CASRRSGVPGTGELFF. CDR3 bases: TGTGCCAGCAGGCGTAGCGGGGTCCCTGGGACCGGGGAGCTGTTTTTT.

V usage is TRBV6-4 and J usage is TRBJ1-1; possibly TRBD1 for D (6 bases). Trimming removed 3 bases from V and 1 base from J, with 12 bases in between. Germline V gives CDR1 MRHNA, CDR2 SNTAGT. The CDR3 sequence is 15 residues long. CDR3 sequence (DNA): TGTGCCAGCAGTGATGGGGGACACGGGAACACTGAAGCTTTCTTT. This translates into CASSDGGHGNTEAFF.

This clone is a singleton in its sample. The rearrangement links TRBV5-8 to TRBJ2-5; a weak D match, TRBD1 (9 bases). V was pared by 4 bases and J by 5 bases, with 18 bases between. The CDR3 is made up of 15 amino acids. Germline V CDR1 and CDR2: SGHTS, YDEGEE. The CDR3 nucleotides are TGTGCCAGCAGCAGGGGACAGGGCGGGAGGGAGACCCAGTACTTC. Its translation: CASSRGQGGRETQYF.

The CDR3 protein is CASSQDIGGPYYGYTF. The CDR3 DNA sequence: TGTGCCAGCAGCCAAGATATCGGGGGCCCATACTATGGCTACACCTTC. The rearrangement joins TRBV3-1 (or the pseudogene TRBV3-2) to TRBJ1-2; a possible D gene is TRBD1 (6 bases). The CDR3 loop spans 16 amino acids. Germline loops: CDR1 LGHDT, CDR2 YNNKEL (reference sequence). Trimming removed 0 bases from V and 3 bases from J, with 14 bases in between.

The CDR3 protein is CSALSSGRAYEQYF. In DNA, the CDR3 is TGCAGCGCCCTGTCCAGCGGGAGGGCCTACGAGCAGTACTTC. V is TRBV29-1 and J is TRBJ2-7; 10 bases fit TRBD2. Germline V lookup: CDR1 SQVTM, CDR2 ANQGSEA. This CDR3 region has 14 residues. The ends lost 7 bases at V and 2 bases at J; junction bases unmatched: 8.

This chain joins TRBV2 and TRBJ2-1; D possibly corresponds to TRBD2 (6 bases). Germline V gene data show CDR1 as SNHLY and CDR2 as FYNNEI. V lost 6 bases and J lost 8, with 11 bases in between. The CDR3 covers 12 residues. In DNA, the CDR3 is TGTGCCAGCAGGGTCGGGAGCGATGAGCAGTTCTTC. This gives the protein CASRVGSDEQFF.

The chain recombines TRBV2 with TRBJ1-2; D unresolved. The V gene's germline CDR1 is SNHLY and CDR2 FYNNEI. Trimming removed 8 bases from V and 7 bases from J, with 11 bases in between. The CDR3 loop spans 11 amino acids. This CDR3 is CASSIGGGYTF. CDR3 in DNA: TGTGCCAGCTCAATCGGTGGTGGCTACACCTTC.

V and J are TRBV2 and TRBJ2-7, with TRBD1 matching over 10 bases. The CDR3 loop spans 15 amino acids. V trimming: 6 bases; J trimming: 4 bases; junction bases outside the gene matches: 9. Germline loops: CDR1 SNHLY, CDR2 FYNNEI. The CDR3 region is CASRAGQGNWYEQYF. The CDR3 DNA follows: TGTGCCAGCAGGGCGGGACAGGGGAACTGGTACGAGCAGTACTTC.

The V gene is TRBV9, the J gene TRBJ2-1, with a possible D match to TRBD2 (7 bases). Per the germline V gene, CDR1 is SGDLS and CDR2 is YYNGEE. The germline V and J ends were trimmed by 3 bases and 4 bases, with 14 bases remaining between them. The CDR3 has 15 amino acids. The CDR3 region is CASSGAGATYNEQFF. The CDR3 DNA follows: TGTGCCAGCAGCGGCGCGGGGGCAACTTACAATGAGCAGTTCTTC.

The CDR3 bases are TGTGCCAGCGGGGACAGCCTAGGCCTTTACGAGCAGTACTTC. This codes for CASGDSLGLYEQYF. The chain employs TRBV7-2 and TRBJ2-7, with 7 bases fitting TRBD1. The CDR3 runs 14 residues. Germline lookup yields CDR1 SGHTA and CDR2 FQGNSA. The junction had 11 bases not matched to a gene; V was cut back by 8 bases and J by 4 bases. Supplemented by reference TRBV7-2 and TRBJ2-7, the full variable domain reads GAGVSQSPSNKVTEKGKDVELRCDPISGHTALYWYRQSLGQGLEFLIYFQGNSAPDKSGLPSDRFSAERTGGSVSTLTIQRTQQEDSAVYLCASGDSLGLYEQYFGPGTRLTVT.

V is TRBV16 and J is TRBJ1-6, with 8 bases lining up with TRBD1. The CDR3 loop spans 13 amino acids. From germline, CDR1 is KGHSY and CDR2 FQNENV. V gave up 10 bases and J gave up 8 bases; unmatched junction bases: 7. CDR3 protein: CAISDRADSPLHF. In DNA, the CDR3 is TGTGCCATTTCGGACAGGGCGGATTCACCCCTCCACTTT. Complete variable domain (other parts from reference TRBV16 and TRBJ1-6): GEEVAQTPKHLVRGEGQKAKLYCAPIKGHSYVFWYQQVLKNEFKFLISFQNENVFDETGMPKERFSAKCLPNSPCSLEIQATKLEDSAVYFCAISDRADSPLHFGNGTRLTVT.

J is TRBJ2-7 and V is TRBV7-2; unclear D gene. Trimming left V 5 bases short and J 3 bases short, with 14 bases between. The CDR3 totals 14 residues. CDR1 and CDR2 (germline): SGHTA, FQGNSA. The DNA for the CDR3 is TGTGCCAGCAGCCCTTCGGATGGAGTCTACGAGCAGTACTTC. Translation gives CASSPSDGVYEQYF. Together with reference TRBV7-2 and TRBJ2-7, the CDR3 gives the full variable domain: GAGVSQSPSNKVTEKGKDVELRCDPISGHTALYWYRQSLGQGLEFLIYFQGNSAPDKSGLPSDRFSAERTGGSVSTLTIQRTQQEDSAVYLCASSPSDGVYEQYFGPGTRLTVT.

The chain has TRBV5-1 and TRBJ2-7; D is possibly TRBD1 (6 bases). The CDR3 is 15 amino acids. Trimming stripped 0 bases from V and 6 bases from J, with 16 bases between. The germline gives CDR1 SGHRS, CDR2 YFSETQ. The CDR3 region is CASSLGGTTGLEQYF. The DNA of the CDR3 is TGCGCCAGCAGCTTGGGGGGGACAACGGGTCTCGAGCAGTACTTC.